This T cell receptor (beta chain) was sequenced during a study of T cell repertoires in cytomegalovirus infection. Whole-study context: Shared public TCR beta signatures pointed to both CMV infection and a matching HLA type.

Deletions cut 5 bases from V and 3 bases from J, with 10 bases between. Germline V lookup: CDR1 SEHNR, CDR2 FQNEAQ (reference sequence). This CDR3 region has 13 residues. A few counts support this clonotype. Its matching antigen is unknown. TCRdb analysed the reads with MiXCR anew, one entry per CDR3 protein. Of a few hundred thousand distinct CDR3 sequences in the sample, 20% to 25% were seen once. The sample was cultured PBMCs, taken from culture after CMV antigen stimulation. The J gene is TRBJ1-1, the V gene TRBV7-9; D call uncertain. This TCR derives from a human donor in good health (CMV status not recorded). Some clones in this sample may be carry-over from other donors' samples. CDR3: CASSLQWDTEAFF. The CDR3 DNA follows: TGTGCCAGCAGCCTTCAGTGGGACACTGAAGCTTTCTTT.